Sequencing of this T cell receptor (beta chain) was carried out in a study of T cell responses to AZD1222 COVID-19 vaccine. Findings and caveats of the study: Sampling captured repertoires only after the peak T cell response. Seropositive status at baseline applied to only a handful of AZD1222 recipients. Per reports, nearly half of all spike-specific TCRs target regions that are unmutated in variants. Recipients of two AZD1222 doses showed rising Spike-specific TCR breadth and depth.

Clones were sequenced by immunoSEQ multiplex PCR, and TCRdb holds only the in-frame ones, with some missing. The table lists about 94,000 clones, 75% to 90% of them singletons. In regard to this clone: Its antigen is unknown.

The sample consisted of peripheral blood, taken 28 days after the second AZD1222 dose. The sequence was collected from an adult who received the AZD1222 COVID-19 vaccine.

CDR3 residues: CASSAGGVYNEQFF. In nucleotides, the CDR3 is TGTGCCAGTTCCGCGGGGGGGGTCTACAATGAGCAGTTCTTC. This chain uses TRBV19 with TRBJ2-1, with 9 bases identical to TRBD2. Germline V lookup: CDR1 LNHDA, CDR2 SQIVND (reference sequence). The CDR3 totals 14 residues. V was clipped by 8 bases and J by 3 bases; unmatched bases: 5.